What follows are 9 T cell receptor beta chains derived from one specimen sequenced in a study of quantifying T cell responses using KT2 cells. Study summary: Reverse transcription used primers in the TCR alpha and beta constant regions.

An oligo carrying a UMI was ligated to the cDNA 3' end. The first PCR ran about 4 cycles with an equimolar RC1.1 and RC1.2 beta primer mix. Each CDR3 protein is one row after TCRdb ran MiXCR on the UMI-ligation and nested PCR reads. This table holds tens of thousands of distinct CDR3 sequences, 9% to 15% found once. Sequencing was performed on PBMCs spiked with cells of the T cell clone KT2. Receptors were obtained from a human donor.

CDR3 nucleotides: TGTGCCAGCAGCTTAGTTGGTGGGACAGGGAAAGGCTCCTACAATGAGCAGTTCTTC. Encoded protein: CASSLVGGTGKGSYNEQFF. This chain links TRBV7-2 with TRBJ2-1, with 9 nucleotides matching TRBD1. CDR1 is SGHTA and CDR2 is FQGNSA in the germline V gene. After removal of 1 base from V and 0 bases from J, the junction contained 10 bases not matched to a gene. The length of the CDR3 is 19 residues.

J is TRBJ1-1 and V is TRBV6-1; the D gene is possibly TRBD1 (5 bases). CDR1 and CDR2 from the germline V gene are MNHNS and SASEGT. V was shortened by 1 base and J by 0 bases, with 9 bases between the two germline ends. This CDR3 is built from 15 residues. This CDR3 is CASSEGRGMNTEAFF. CDR3 coding DNA: TGTGCCAGCAGTGAAGGGAGGGGAATGAACACTGAAGCTTTCTTT.

The chain is built from TRBV3-1 and TRBJ1-1, with 7 bases matching TRBD1. Germline-derived CDR1 and CDR2 are LGHDT and YNNKEL (reference sequence). The CDR3 runs to 15 residues. V lost 3 bases and J lost 4; bases outside the gene matches: 8. Here the CDR3 reads CASSHGDRMRTEAFF. In DNA, the CDR3 is TGTGCCAGCAGCCACGGGGACAGAATGCGCACTGAAGCTTTCTTT. Using reference TRBV3-1 and TRBJ1-1 for the parts outside the CDR3, the full variable domain is DTAVSQTPKYLVTQMGNDKSIKCEQNLGHDTMYWYKQDSKKFLKIMFSYNNKELIINETVPNRFSPKSPDKAHLNLHINSLELGDSAVYFCASSHGDRMRTEAFFGQGTRLTVV.

This rearrangement joins TRBV19 to TRBJ2-7; 8 bases map to TRBD2. V gave up 6 bases and J gave up 5 bases; unmatched junction bases: 9. The CDR3 consists of 14 residues. The V gene's germline CDR1 is LNHDA and CDR2 SQIVND (reference sequence). In DNA form, the CDR3 reads TGTGCCAGTAGGAGCGGGAGCGCCCTCCACGAGCAGTACTTC. Protein: CASRSGSALHEQYF.

This clonotype has more than one count but fewer than ten. The chain employs TRBV7-8 and TRBJ2-5; 10 bases line up with TRBD2. Germline-derived CDR1 and CDR2 are SGHVS and FQNEAQ. V gave up 4 bases and J gave up 4 bases; unmatched junction bases: 9. The CDR3 length is 16 residues. The CDR3 loop is CASSSAGGPSGETQYF. In DNA form, the CDR3 reads TGTGCCAGCAGCTCAGCGGGAGGGCCGTCAGGAGAGACCCAGTACTTC.

The rearrangement links TRBV7-8 to TRBJ2-6; 8 bases align to TRBD1. The germline gives CDR1 SGHVS, CDR2 FQNEAQ. This CDR3 is 16 amino acids long. With 11 bases clipped from V and 2 bases from J, the junction kept 11 bases outside the gene matches. This CDR3 is CASTNRGIAGANVLTF. In DNA form, the CDR3 reads TGTGCCTCCACAAACAGGGGGATTGCTGGGGCCAACGTCCTGACTTTC.

This clonotype appeared a few times. V gene TRBV4-1 combines with J gene TRBJ2-3; D gene ambiguous. Germline V gene lookup returns CDR1 MGHRA and CDR2 YSYEKL. Trimming stripped 2 bases from V and 2 bases from J, with 17 bases between. The CDR3 sequence is 17 residues long. CDR3 sequence reads: CASSQSMHGRTTDTQYF. CDR3 DNA sequence: TGCGCCAGCAGCCAATCAATGCATGGACGGACCACAGATACGCAGTATTTT.

This clonotype is labeled as medium-sized. The gene calls are TRBV4-3 and TRBJ1-1; no clear D. This CDR3 is built from 14 residues. V was pared by 3 bases and J by 1 base, with 9 bases between. Germline CDR1 is LGHNA and CDR2 is YSLEER. The CDR3 DNA sequence: TGCGCCAGCAGCCACAGATTCAGGAACACTGAAGCTTTCTTT. Translated: CASSHRFRNTEAFF.

V gene TRBV28 combines with J gene TRBJ2-7, with TRBD2 matching 7 bases. Germline V gives CDR1 MDHEN, CDR2 SYDVKM. This CDR3 contains 14 residues. With 2 bases clipped from V and 5 bases from J, the junction kept 6 bases outside the gene matches. In DNA form, the CDR3 reads TGTGCCAGCAGTTTAGGCGGGAGTAGGAACGAGCAGTACTTC. Protein product: CASSLGGSRNEQYF.